The source of this T cell receptor (beta chain) is a study of spatial heterogeneity in lung cancer. As for the study in general: Sequencing was performed on follow-up PBMC samples when available, collected at a median of roughly two years after resection. Study-wide findings and caveats: Blood carried ubiquitous expanded tumor TCRs more at resection than follow-up.

This clonotype was seen ten or more times. The antigen is undetermined. This CDR3 spans 15 amino acids. The V and J ends lost 2 bases and 0 bases respectively, with 10 bases between them. Germline-derived CDR1 and CDR2 are KGHDR and SFDVKD. Sample time point: blood at routine non-recurrence follow-up after resection. Tumor, nontumor lung or frozen PBMC supplied whole RNA that was sequenced unsorted. A unique molecular identifier was carried by every single TCR cDNA molecule. MiXCR, run by TCRdb on the 5' RACE reads, gives a single entry per CDR3 protein. Of 45,000 to 65,000 distinct CDR3 sequences in the sample, 6% to 8.5% were seen once.

Sequencing used PBMCs, obtained at follow-up. This clonotype originated in a female donor with early-stage non-small cell lung cancer. The rearrangement links TRBV24-1 to TRBJ2-7, with no clear D. In nucleotides, the CDR3 is TGTGCCACCAGTGATTCTAGGGTCAGCTCCTACGAGCAGTACTTC. This gives the protein CATSDSRVSSYEQYF.